This T cell receptor (beta chain) was observed in a study of monozygotic twins with inflammatory bowel disease (dated by TCRdb to between 2018 and 2020). Notes on the research overall: The complete study included roughly 30 monozygotic twin pairs: 19 IBD-discordant Danish pairs and nine German pairs, of which four were IBD-concordant and five were IBD-discordant. Each individual had, on average, about 151 000 unique TCRalpha sequences and 181 000 unique TCRbeta sequences available for analysis. The search for disease-associated traits relied mainly on comparing, within discordant pairs, IBD patients with their genetically identical healthy co-twins. Here is what the overall study found, with its caveats: Because patients were on differing immunosuppressive treatments, the repertoires may have picked up extra background noise and inter-individual variability. A decrease in TCRbeta repertoire diversity, as measured by inverse Simpson index, was observed in IBD patients compared with their healthy co-twins. The results gave no support for a single strong signal or clonotype linked to IBD. Compared with healthy twins, IBD patients had fewer clonotypes in common with other individuals, a difference most pronounced in patients showing signs of disease activity. Different T cell subtypes could not be distinguished in the analysis. Repertoire similarity did not differ between concordant and discordant twins, possibly due to limited statistical power.

The library was produced with 5' RACE. For each TCR library, 3,000 to 4,000 ng of total RNA was used. cDNA was synthesized with SMARTScribe reverse transcriptase in eight separate reactions per sample. During cDNA synthesis, template switching was used to introduce unique molecular identifiers that contained a 6-nucleotide sample barcode. Two nested PCRs of roughly 16 and 10 cycles amplified the TCRalpha and TCRbeta cDNA, and bead purification followed each PCR. Before amplification, the cDNA was treated with uracil DNA-glycosylase and purified using the QIAquick PCR purification kit. The second PCR added Illumina TruSeq-compatible adapters along with sample-specific barcodes. TapeStation and Qubit were used to check library quality and concentration, and roughly 4.6 ng of each library was pooled. Sequencing of pooled libraries was carried out on an Illumina HiSeq2500 single-index Rapid Run using 2 x 100 bp reads and custom sequencing primers. In the original analysis: PCR and sequencing errors were corrected by UMI-based consensus assembly using MiGEC version 1.2.6. V(D)J alignment, clonotype assembly and CDR3 extraction were performed with MiXCR version 2.1.1. Normalisation of gene usage, clonotype sharing and MAIT/NKT TCR abundance was achieved by analysing the top 1000, 10 000 and 20 000 clonotypes per sample. Diversity was computed as the inverse Simpson index with the vegan R package after downsampling to 27 000 UMIs. Paired Mann-Whitney U tests were applied to discordant twin pairs, and Benjamini-Hochberg correction was used for multiple testing. The reads, reprocessed by TCRdb, yield one row per CDR3 protein sequence and no DNA. TCRdb's processing, not the authors' own work, is the source of the V and J calls. This sample's table has entries for about 420,000 distinct CDR3 sequences. Of the sample, 2% to 3% is held by the ten largest clones.

From each donor, an approximately 2.4 ml peripheral blood sample was drawn into PAXgene tubes and stored at -80 degrees C. Without T cell sorting, total RNA was isolated from whole blood using the PAXgene blood miRNA kit on an automated QIAcube. Peripheral blood from monozygotic twin pairs who were concordant or discordant for inflammatory bowel disease underwent deep TCRalpha and TCRbeta repertoire profiling using unique molecular barcoding. Smoking habits were recorded for all twin pairs, and each individual was classified as a current, former or never smoker. Including the terminal cysteine and phenylalanine, the CDR3 comprises 15 residues. DNA is not on record. The germline V gene (reference sequence) supplies CDR1 DFQATT and CDR2 SNEGSKA. Details on this clonotype: Its antigen is currently not known.

The rearrangement combines TRBV20-1 with TRBJ1-1. The sequenced sample consisted of blood. The receptor comes from a human donor with ulcerative colitis or Crohn's disease, or a healthy co-twin of an affected twin (not recorded which). The CDR3 region reads CSARGKGRLNTEAFF.